A single sample gave rise to the 21 T cell receptor beta chains below, sequenced in a study of CD8+CD57+ T cells in acquired aplastic anemia. The sequenced patients had an expansion of CD8+CD57+ cells seen by flow cytometry. Genomic DNA was employed as the template in profiling TCR beta VDJ and CDR3. One entry per CDR3 protein, called by TCRdb with MiXCR from the reads. The profile covers 300,000 or so distinct CDR3 sequences, with roughly 53% appearing a single time and approximately 1.3% taken by the ten largest. Sequenced input: sorted CD4+, CD8+, or CD8+CD57+ T cells (not recorded which) from PBMCs. The receptors shown here come from a human donor with aplastic anemia.

The V call is TRBV2, the J call TRBJ2-2; D gene unclear. The CDR3 loop spans 12 amino acids. Per the germline V gene, CDR1 is SNHLY and CDR2 is FYNNEI. Deletions cut 7 bases from V and 3 bases from J, with 6 bases between. The CDR3 reads CASNRYTGELFF. CDR3 sequence (DNA): TGTGCCAGCAACAGATACACCGGGGAGCTGTTTTTT.

The chain carries TRBV7-9 and TRBJ1-1; no reliable D call. Trimming removed 7 bases at V and 5 bases at J, with 8 bases between. CDR1 is SEHNR and CDR2 is FQNEAQ in the germline V gene (reference sequence). CDR3 length: 11 residues. The CDR3 DNA sequence: TGTGCCAGCACCCCCGGGACTGAAGCTTTCTTT. Encoded protein: CASTPGTEAFF.

In its sample, this clonotype was seen many times. The gene calls are TRBV6-1 and TRBJ2-3; tentative D call: TRBD2 (6 bases). CDR3 length: 14 residues. Looked up from germline, CDR1 is MNHNS and CDR2 is SASEGT. Trimming removed 8 bases from V and 3 bases from J, with 15 bases in between. CDR3 in amino acids: CASWRGGSTDTQYF. The CDR3 DNA follows: TGTGCCAGCTGGAGGGGCGGATCAACAGATACGCAGTATTTT.

This clonotype was recorded many times. The V gene is TRBV19, the J gene TRBJ1-2; TRBD1 aligns across 7 bases. With 7 bases clipped from V and 4 bases from J, the junction kept 12 bases outside the gene matches. The germline CDR1 and CDR2 sequences are LNHDA and SQIVND (reference sequence). The CDR3 has 15 amino acids. CDR3 DNA: TGTGCCAGTAACACCCCCCCGGGACAGATCTATGGCTACACCTTC. This sequence encodes CASNTPPGQIYGYTF.

The chain uses TRBV24-1 and TRBJ2-1; the match to TRBD2 covers 16 bases. Germline V gives CDR1 KGHDR, CDR2 SFDVKD. Unmatched junction bases numbered 3, after V lost 3 bases and J lost 8 bases. This CDR3 is 16 amino acids long. The CDR3 is CATSDPGTSGGDEQFF. Here the CDR3 DNA reads TGTGCCACCAGTGATCCCGGGACTAGCGGGGGGGATGAGCAGTTCTTC.

This clonotype was seen repeatedly, ten times or more. This chain connects TRBV11-2 to TRBJ2-2, with TRBD2 identical over 10 bases. This CDR3 spans 15 amino acids. After removal of 3 bases from V and 6 bases from J, the junction contained 4 bases not matched to a gene. Germline values: CDR1 SGHAT, CDR2 FQNNGV. The CDR3: CASSLLSGGPGELFF. Written as DNA, the CDR3 is TGTGCCAGCAGCTTGCTTAGCGGGGGGCCCGGGGAGCTGTTTTTT. Full variable domain (remainder filled in from reference TRBV11-2 and TRBJ2-2): EAGVAQSPRYKIIEKRQSVAFWCNPISGHATLYWYQQILGQGPKLLIQFQNNGVVDDSQLPKDRFSAERLKGVDSTLKIQPAKLEDSAVYLCASSLLSGGPGELFFGEGSRLTVL.

CDR3 in amino acids: CASRSGKNEQFF. CDR3 nucleotide sequence: TGTGCCAGCAGATCGGGGAAAAATGAGCAGTTCTTC. The chain links TRBV2 to TRBJ2-1; TRBD2 is a possible D gene (5 bases). Trimming removed 6 bases at V and 7 bases at J, with 10 bases between. This CDR3 is built from 12 residues. Germline V gives CDR1 SNHLY, CDR2 FYNNEI.

This clonotype was seen many times. This chain joins TRBV2 and TRBJ2-7; 7 bases agree with TRBD2. Germline CDR1 is SNHLY and CDR2 is FYNNEI. J was trimmed by 7 bases and V by 7 bases; bases with no gene match: 7. This CDR3 has 12 amino acids. The CDR3: CASTLGGFEQYF. In DNA form, the CDR3 reads TGTGCCAGCACTCTGGGAGGGTTTGAGCAGTACTTC. The full variable domain, with the rest looked up from reference TRBV2 and TRBJ2-7, is EPEVTQTPSHQVTQMGQEVILRCVPISNHLYFYWYRQILGQKVEFLVSFYNNEISEKSEIFDDQFSVERPDGSNFTLKIRSTKLEDSAMYFCASTLGGFEQYFGPGTRLTVT.

This chain joins TRBV5-5 and TRBJ1-1; 7 positions agree with TRBD1. Germline V CDR1 and CDR2: SGHKS, YYEKEE (reference sequence). The CDR3 has 14 amino acids. With 3 bases clipped from V and 4 bases from J, the junction kept 6 bases outside the gene matches. CDR3 residues: CASSSSTGFTEAFF. DNA of the CDR3: TGTGCCAGCAGCTCCTCGACAGGGTTCACTGAAGCTTTCTTT.

The chain uses TRBV5-1 and TRBJ2-7, with D perhaps being TRBD1 or TRBD2 (7 bases each). The length of the CDR3 is 14 residues. Trimming took off 0 bases at V and 6 bases at J, with 13 bases between the two ends. CDR1 is SGHRS and CDR2 is YFSETQ in the germline V gene. The CDR3 nucleotides read TGCGCCAGCAGCTTGGCAGGGGGGGGAACCGAGCAGTACTTC. Translating it yields CASSLAGGGTEQYF.

This chain uses TRBV7-2 with TRBJ2-7; TRBD2 matches 8 bases. The CDR3 length is 19 residues. V gave up 6 bases and J gave up 7 bases; unmatched junction bases: 26. Germline CDR1 reads SGHTA; CDR2 reads FQGNSA. CDR3 in DNA: TGTGCCAGCAGTACCCATCCCGGAGGCGGGGGGAGCTCCTACAATGAGCAGTACTTC. Its protein product is CASSTHPGGGGSSYNEQYF. Combining the CDR3 with reference TRBV7-2 and TRBJ2-7 gives the whole variable domain GAGVSQSPSNKVTEKGKDVELRCDPISGHTALYWYRQSLGQGLEFLIYFQGNSAPDKSGLPSDRFSAERTGGSVSTLTIQRTQQEDSAVYLCASSTHPGGGGSSYNEQYFGPGTRLTVT.

This rearrangement joins TRBV7-2 to TRBJ2-3, with D tentatively TRBD2 (6 bases). Trimming took off 3 bases at V and 3 bases at J, with 7 bases between the two ends. The germline gives CDR1 SGHTA, CDR2 FQGNSA. This CDR3 has 13 residues. The CDR3 protein is CASSFRETDTQYF. The CDR3, as DNA: TGTGCCAGCAGCTTCCGGGAGACAGATACGCAGTATTTT.

With respect to this clonotype: A read error may account for a junction end that differs from germline. The gene calls are TRBV7-6 and TRBJ2-7; 7 bases match TRBD1. The CDR3 has 15 residues. Germline V lookup: CDR1 SGHVS, CDR2 FNYEAQ. The CDR3 bases are TGTGCCAGCAGCCTCCCTACAGGGGTGGTGAACGAGCGGTACTTC. Translating it yields CASSLPTGVVNERYF.

This clonotype has a count of ten or more. V usage is TRBV19 and J usage is TRBJ1-5; 9 positions agree with TRBD1. The CDR3 contains 15 residues. J lost 2 bases, V lost 4 bases, and 3 bases had no gene match. Germline-derived CDR1 and CDR2 are LNHDA and SQIVND (reference sequence). CDR3 sequence reads: CASSTTGGGNQPQHF. The CDR3 bases are TGTGCCAGTAGTACGACAGGGGGGGGCAATCAGCCCCAGCATTTT. Drawing the rest from reference TRBV19 and TRBJ1-5, the complete variable domain is DGGITQSPKYLFRKEGQNVTLSCEQNLNHDAMYWYRQDPGQGLRLIYYSQIVNDFQKGDIAEGYSVSREKKESFPLTVTSAQKNPTAFYLCASSTTGGGNQPQHFGDGTRLSIL.

The chain joins TRBV15 to TRBJ2-7; 10 nucleotides align to TRBD1. Germline-derived CDR1 and CDR2 are LNHNV and YYDKDF (reference sequence). CDR3 length equals 16 residues. V lost 0 bases to trimming and J lost 7 bases; unmatched junction nucleotides: 9. The DNA of the CDR3 is TGTGCCACCAGCAGAGACCGTGACAGGGGGCTACGTGAGCAGTACTTC. It codes for CATSRDRDRGLREQYF.

Many counts were recorded for this clonotype. This chain joins TRBV12-5 and TRBJ1-2; TRBD1 matches 8 bases. With 6 bases clipped from V and 4 bases from J, the junction kept 7 bases outside the gene matches. The CDR3 runs to 14 residues. Germline values: CDR1 LGHNT, CDR2 FRNRAP. The CDR3 here is CASGAPGTGYGYTF. The DNA for the CDR3 is TGTGCTAGTGGAGCTCCCGGGACAGGCTATGGCTACACCTTC.

This chain uses TRBV20-1 with TRBJ2-1; D gene ambiguous. V lost 6 bases, J lost 8 bases, and 8 bases lay in between. The germline V gene has CDR1 DFQATT and CDR2 SNEGSKA (reference sequence). This CDR3 has 10 residues. The CDR3 spells CSAKVYEQFF. Here the CDR3 DNA reads TGCAGTGCGAAGGTATATGAGCAGTTCTTC.

The V and J genes are TRBV29-1 and TRBJ2-1, with 11 bases matching TRBD1. Germline CDR1 reads SQVTM; CDR2 reads ANQGSEA. The CDR3 covers 13 residues. V shed 7 bases, J shed 10 bases, and the junction held 9 bases outside the gene matches. The CDR3 DNA reads as TGCAGCGGGGACAGGGGGGTGAGGGGGGAGCAGTTCTTC. This encodes CSGDRGVRGEQFF.

J is TRBJ1-1 and V is TRBV12-3 or TRBV12-4; 11 bases line up with TRBD1. Germline trimming cut 6 bases from V and 3 bases from J; bases unmatched to any gene: 6. The CDR3 extends over 15 amino acids. The CDR3 DNA follows: TGTGCCAGCAGCTGGACAGGGGGCGGGTACACTGAAGCTTTCTTT. Protein: CASSWTGGGYTEAFF.

The chain recombines TRBV20-1 with TRBJ2-2; no reliable D call. V gave up 4 bases and J gave up 2 bases, with 11 bases separating them. Germline values: CDR1 DFQATT, CDR2 SNEGSKA (reference sequence). The CDR3 spans 14 residues. CDR3 sequence: CSAIDSANTGELFF. CDR3 nucleotides: TGCAGTGCTATAGACTCCGCTAACACCGGGGAGCTGTTTTTT.

Remarks on this clonotype: A read error may produce the germline difference seen at one junction end. In DNA form, the CDR3 reads TGCGCCAGCAGCAGAGGGGGGACAGGATCCTACGAGCAGTACTTC. Amino acids: CASSRGGTGSYEQYF. This chain connects TRBV13 to TRBJ2-7; TRBD1 matches 8 bases. Germline lookup yields CDR1 PRHDT and CDR2 FYEKMQ (reference sequence). This CDR3 is built from 15 residues.